A selection of T cell receptor beta chains follows, all from one sample in a study of pediatric ulcerative colitis. The data were produced by immunoSEQ multiplex PCR, yet TCRdb's version contains in-frame clones alone and is incomplete. The top ten hold 6% to 9.5% of the sample, which has about 18,000 clones, around 80% seen once. Sequenced input: gut tissue. These receptors were obtained from a boy aged 5-17 years who was a control in a study of pediatric ulcerative colitis. CDR3s include the opening cysteine and the closing phenylalanine or tryptophan. A D gene is named only where the DNA matches it firmly. Rows give clone size only sometimes, using once, few, many, or a class for an expanded clone.

clone size: once
V gene: TRBV7-2
CDR3 length: 14
D gene: .
J gene: TRBJ2-4
CDR3 DNA: TGTGCCAGCAGCTCCGGGGGTTCCAAAAACATTCAGTACTTC
CDR3 protein: CASSSGGSKNIQYF

clone size: .
V gene: TRBV4-2
CDR3 length: 17
D gene: .
J gene: TRBJ2-2
CDR3 DNA: TGTGCCAGCAGCCAAGATCCCGGCGGAGCGAACACCGGGGAGCTGTTTTTT
CDR3 protein: CASSQDPGGANTGELFF

clone size: .
V gene: TRBV5-6
CDR3 length: 15
D gene: .
J gene: TRBJ1-2
CDR3 DNA: TGTGCCAGCAGACCATATACAACCGGGGAATATGGCTACACCTTC
CDR3 protein: CASRPYTTGEYGYTF

clone size: .
V gene: TRBV7-9
CDR3 length: 16
D gene: TRBD1
J gene: TRBJ2-3
CDR3 DNA: TGTGCCAGCAGCCTATGGACAGGGGGCCAGCCAGATACGCAGTATTTT
CDR3 protein: CASSLWTGGQPDTQYF

clone size: .
V gene: TRBV6-1
CDR3 length: 15
D gene: .
J gene: TRBJ2-3
CDR3 DNA: TGTGCCAGCAGTCCCATGGCCCCTTCCACAGATACGCAGTATTTT
CDR3 protein: CASSPMAPSTDTQYF

clone size: .
V gene: TRBV4-2
CDR3 length: 13
D gene: .
J gene: TRBJ2-7
CDR3 DNA: TGTGCCAGCAGCCAAGGGCAGTCCCACGAGCAGTACTTC
CDR3 protein: CASSQGQSHEQYF

clone size: .
V gene: TRBV6-6
CDR3 length: 15
D gene: .
J gene: TRBJ1-2
CDR3 DNA: TGTGCCAGCAGTTACATGGGGGGAGGTTCTCGTGGCTACACCTTC
CDR3 protein: CASSYMGGGSRGYTF

clone size: .
V gene: TRBV7-3
CDR3 length: 15
D gene: .
J gene: TRBJ2-2
CDR3 DNA: TGTGCCAGCAGCTTATTCGGGGCGAACACCGGGGAGCTGTTTTTT
CDR3 protein: CASSLFGANTGELFF

clone size: few
V gene: TRBV19
CDR3 length: 15
D gene: TRBD1
J gene: TRBJ1-1
CDR3 DNA: TGTGCCAGTAGTGACGAACACAGGGGCGGGACTGAAGCTTTCTTT
CDR3 protein: CASSDEHRGGTEAFF

clone size: .
V gene: TRBV12-5
CDR3 length: 18
D gene: TRBD1
J gene: TRBJ2-3
CDR3 DNA: TGTGCTAGTGGTTTGGCCCCGACAGGGGCAGATCACACAGATACGCAGTATTTT
CDR3 protein: CASGLAPTGADHTDTQYF

clone size: .
V gene: TRBV5-1
CDR3 length: 14
D gene: TRBD2
J gene: TRBJ2-1
CDR3 DNA: TGCGCCAGCACCGCCACTAGCGGGAGCCATGAGCAGTTCTTC
CDR3 protein: CASTATSGSHEQFF

clone size: .
V gene: TRBV5-1
CDR3 length: 13
D gene: .
J gene: TRBJ1-2
CDR3 DNA: TGCGCCAGCAGCTTGAGCGGGGACCCTGGCTACACCTTC
CDR3 protein: CASSLSGDPGYTF

clone size: once
V gene: TRBV7-3
CDR3 length: 15
D gene: .
J gene: TRBJ2-7
CDR3 DNA: TGTGCCAGCAGCTTAGGGGCAGGGGCCTTCTACGAGCAGTACTTC
CDR3 protein: CASSLGAGAFYEQYF

clone size: .
V gene: TRBV9
CDR3 length: 15
D gene: .
J gene: TRBJ2-5
CDR3 DNA: TGTGCCAGCAGCCCAGGACGGGATTCGGTAGAGACCCAGTACTTC
CDR3 protein: CASSPGRDSVETQYF

clone size: few
V gene: TRBV29-1
CDR3 length: 13
D gene: .
J gene: TRBJ1-3
CDR3 DNA: TGCAGCGGTAAAGGGTCGGTAGGAAACACCATATATTTT
CDR3 protein: CSGKGSVGNTIYF

clone size: .
V gene: TRBV5-4
CDR3 length: 15
D gene: .
J gene: TRBJ1-2
CDR3 DNA: TGTGCCAGCAGCTTGAACCACAGGGAAGACTATGGCTACACCTTC
CDR3 protein: CASSLNHREDYGYTF

clone size: .
V gene: TRBV11-2
CDR3 length: 16
D gene: .
J gene: TRBJ2-3
CDR3 DNA: TGTGCCAGCAGCTCCAACCCGAAGGCGGGCACAGATACGCAGTATTTT
CDR3 protein: CASSSNPKAGTDTQYF

clone size: .
V gene: TRBV18
CDR3 length: 15
D gene: TRBD1
J gene: TRBJ1-1
CDR3 DNA: TGTGCCAGCTCACCACAGGGGACAGGGTACACTGAAGCTTTCTTT
CDR3 protein: CASSPQGTGYTEAFF

clone size: .
V gene: TRBV19
CDR3 length: 13
D gene: .
J gene: TRBJ1-2
CDR3 DNA: TGTGCCAGTAGTATCGGAGAAAGCTATGGCTACACCTTC
CDR3 protein: CASSIGESYGYTF

clone size: .
V gene: TRBV25-1
CDR3 length: 18
D gene: TRBD2
J gene: TRBJ2-1
CDR3 DNA: TGTGCCAGCAGTGAGGGACTAGCGGGAGCGGAGGCCTACAATGAGCAGTTCTTC
CDR3 protein: CASSEGLAGAEAYNEQFF

clone size: .
V gene: TRBV7-9
CDR3 length: 15
D gene: .
J gene: TRBJ1-6
CDR3 DNA: TGTGCCAGCAGCCAGGACGGGGGACGTAGTTCACCCCTCCACTTT
CDR3 protein: CASSQDGGRSSPLHF

clone size: .
V gene: TRBV27
CDR3 length: 15
D gene: .
J gene: TRBJ2-5
CDR3 DNA: TGTGCCAGCAGTAAATGGGGGCGGGTTCAAGAGACCCAGTACTTC
CDR3 protein: CASSKWGRVQETQYF

clone size: .
V gene: TRBV7-6
CDR3 length: 20
D gene: .
J gene: TRBJ1-4
CDR3 DNA: TGTGCCAGCAGCTTAGCTAGCAGCCATCCTAGTCGGACAACTAATGAAAAACTGTTTTTT
CDR3 protein: CASSLASSHPSRTTNEKLFF

clone size: few
V gene: TRBV28
CDR3 length: 14
D gene: TRBD1
J gene: TRBJ1-2
CDR3 DNA: TGTGCCAGCACCTCGACAGGGGACGGCTATGGCTACACCTTC
CDR3 protein: CASTSTGDGYGYTF

clone size: .
V gene: TRBV2
CDR3 length: 12
D gene: .
J gene: TRBJ1-5
CDR3 DNA: TGTGCCAGCAGTGAAGTAGATCAGCCCCAGCATTTT
CDR3 protein: CASSEVDQPQHF

clone size: .
V gene: TRBV18
CDR3 length: 15
D gene: .
J gene: TRBJ1-5
CDR3 DNA: TGTGCCAGCTCACCTAACGGGGGGTTCGATCAGCCCCAGCATTTT
CDR3 protein: CASSPNGGFDQPQHF

clone size: .
V gene: TRBV2
CDR3 length: 17
D gene: .
J gene: TRBJ1-3
CDR3 DNA: TGTGCCAGCAGACTCACAGCCGGAGAATACTCTGGAAACACCATATATTTT
CDR3 protein: CASRLTAGEYSGNTIYF

clone size: .
V gene: TRBV25-1
CDR3 length: 12
D gene: .
J gene: TRBJ2-3
CDR3 DNA: TGTGCCAGCAGTGACAGCACAGATACGCAGTATTTT
CDR3 protein: CASSDSTDTQYF

clone size: .
V gene: TRBV5-4
CDR3 length: 12
D gene: .
J gene: TRBJ2-3
CDR3 DNA: TGTGCCAGCAGCTTGGGACTACAGGCGCAGTATTTT
CDR3 protein: CASSLGLQAQYF

clone size: .
V gene: TRBV21-1
CDR3 length: 19
D gene: .
J gene: TRBJ2-5
CDR3 DNA: TGTGCCAGCAGCAAACTGGGCCATGTTGTAAGATTACGGCAAGAGACCCAGTACTTC
CDR3 protein: CASSKLGHVVRLRQETQYF

clone size: .
V gene: TRBV19
CDR3 length: 13
D gene: .
J gene: TRBJ1-1
CDR3 DNA: TGTGCCAGCGACCTCCCGTCGAGCACTGAAGCTTTCTTT
CDR3 protein: CASDLPSSTEAFF

clone size: few
V gene: TRBV21-1
CDR3 length: 14
D gene: .
J gene: TRBJ1-1
CDR3 DNA: TGTGCCAGCAGCGACAGGGGGCCTCTGACTGAAGCTTTCTTT
CDR3 protein: CASSDRGPLTEAFF

clone size: .
V gene: TRBV2
CDR3 length: 11
D gene: .
J gene: TRBJ1-4
CDR3 DNA: TGTGCCAGCAGTGAAGCGGAAAAACTGTTTTTT
CDR3 protein: CASSEAEKLFF

clone size: .
V gene: TRBV27
CDR3 length: 13
D gene: .
J gene: TRBJ2-7
CDR3 DNA: TGTGCCAGCAGTTACTCGGGCGGCTACGAGCAGTACTTC
CDR3 protein: CASSYSGGYEQYF

clone size: few
V gene: TRBV4-3
CDR3 length: 15
D gene: .
J gene: TRBJ2-6
CDR3 DNA: TGCGCCAGCAGCCAAGAGGGTACCGGGGCCAACGTCCTGACTTTC
CDR3 protein: CASSQEGTGANVLTF

clone size: .
V gene: TRBV5-1
CDR3 length: 13
D gene: .
J gene: TRBJ2-2
CDR3 DNA: TGCGCCAGCAGCGCGAGGGAGACCGGGGAGCTGTTTTTT
CDR3 protein: CASSARETGELFF

clone size: once
V gene: TRBV7-8
CDR3 length: 15
D gene: TRBD1
J gene: TRBJ2-7
CDR3 DNA: TGTGCCAGCAGCTCCGGGACAGGGGCGTTGTACGAGCAGTACTTC
CDR3 protein: CASSSGTGALYEQYF

clone size: .
V gene: TRBV7-9
CDR3 length: 16
D gene: .
J gene: TRBJ2-1
CDR3 DNA: TGTGCCAGCAGCCTTTCGACACCATTCTCCTACAATGAGCAGTTCTTC
CDR3 protein: CASSLSTPFSYNEQFF

clone size: .
V gene: TRBV6-5
CDR3 length: 13
D gene: TRBD1
J gene: TRBJ2-7
CDR3 DNA: TGTGCCAGCAGACCGGGACAGTCCTACGAGCAGTACTTC
CDR3 protein: CASRPGQSYEQYF

clone size: .
V gene: TRBV5-6
CDR3 length: 14
D gene: .
J gene: TRBJ1-5
CDR3 DNA: TGTGCCAGCAGCCGAAGGGGGAGCAATCAGCCCCAGCATTTT
CDR3 protein: CASSRRGSNQPQHF

clone size: .
V gene: TRBV9
CDR3 length: 19
D gene: .
J gene: TRBJ2-1
CDR3 DNA: TGTGCCAGCAGCCTTCTCCCCGAAGACTACGGAACTACATACAATGAGCAGTTCTTC
CDR3 protein: CASSLLPEDYGTTYNEQFF

clone size: .
V gene: TRBV7-6
CDR3 length: 17
D gene: .
J gene: TRBJ1-3
CDR3 DNA: TGTGCCAGCAGCTTAATCCCTCGCGGGCCTATCGGAAACACCATATATTTT
CDR3 protein: CASSLIPRGPIGNTIYF

clone size: .
V gene: TRBV19
CDR3 length: 13
D gene: .
J gene: TRBJ2-7
CDR3 DNA: TGTGCCAGTAGTATAGGGACAACCTACGAGCAGTACTTC
CDR3 protein: CASSIGTTYEQYF

clone size: .
V gene: TRBV18
CDR3 length: 13
D gene: .
J gene: TRBJ2-3
CDR3 DNA: TGTGCCAGCTCACCGGTAACCCCAGATACGCAGTATTTT
CDR3 protein: CASSPVTPDTQYF

clone size: .
V gene: TRBV6-1
CDR3 length: 15
D gene: .
J gene: TRBJ1-5
CDR3 DNA: TGTGCCAGCAGTGGGGGAGGGGAGAATAATCAGCCCCAGCATTTT
CDR3 protein: CASSGGGENNQPQHF

clone size: once
V gene: TRBV5-1
CDR3 length: 13
D gene: .
J gene: TRBJ1-2
CDR3 DNA: TGCGCCAGCAGCTCCATGCGGGGAAGTGGCTACACCTTC
CDR3 protein: CASSSMRGSGYTF